This T cell receptor beta chain came from a study of blood T cell repertoires in COVID-19. Overall study: T cells, B-cell-depleted T cells, or PBMCs supplied cDNA or gDNA.

V lost 0 bases and J lost 4, with 12 bases in between. The germline gives CDR1 MDHEN, CDR2 SYDVKM. The length of the CDR3 is 15 residues. In the original workflow: Amplified reference gene primers provided the basis for estimating nucleated cell counts. This table comes from immunoSEQ multiplex PCR, and its TCRdb copy is limited to in-frame clones, with some not included. The V and J calls and clone size come from that table; D and trimming were worked out from the DNA. Of 540,000 or so clones in the sample, 85% to 90% were seen once. Seattle patient enrollment occurred during active infection, with longitudinal follow-up thereafter.

This TCR came from a woman aged 45-65 years with COVID-19, enrolled during active disease. The material sequenced was peripheral blood. This chain joins TRBV28 and TRBJ1-1; perhaps TRBD1 as D (6 bases). DNA of the CDR3: TGTGCCAGCAGTTTATGGGAGGGGGAGGGCACTGAAGCTTTCTTT. This codes for CASSLWEGEGTEAFF.